These 21 T cell receptor beta chains came from one sample sequenced in a study of blood T cell repertoires in COVID-19. Clones were read by immunoSEQ multiplex PCR, and TCRdb kept only the in-frame ones, dropping some. The sample includes roughly 250,000 clones, about 80% seen only once; the top ten take 8.6%. Sequencing was done on a sample of peripheral blood. These receptors came from a human donor in a cohort sampled during active COVID-19.

The chain uses TRBV18 and TRBJ1-4, with 8 bases matching TRBD1. With V trimmed by 3 bases and J by 7 bases, 4 bases remained unmatched. The CDR3 contains 14 residues. Germline V gene lookup returns CDR1 KGHSH and CDR2 LQKENI. CDR3 sequence (DNA): TGTGCCAGCTCACCCCCCGGGACAGGTGAAAAACTGTTTTTT. Protein product: CASSPPGTGEKLFF.

The V and J genes are TRBV7-8 and TRBJ2-2; 7 nucleotides match TRBD1. Germline V gene sequence: CDR1 SGHVS, CDR2 FQNEAQ. Trimming removed 5 bases from V and 0 bases from J; junction bases left unmatched: 6. The CDR3 sequence is 16 residues long. CDR3 DNA sequence: TGTGCCAGCAGCCCTCGGGACAGCGCGAACACCGGGGAGCTGTTTTTT. Its protein is CASSPRDSANTGELFF.

CDR3 loop: CASSLGQNQPQHF. The DNA for the CDR3 is TGTGCCAGCAGCTTAGGACAAAATCAGCCCCAGCATTTT. The V and J genes are TRBV7-2 and TRBJ1-5; D unresolved. V lost 1 base to trimming and J lost 4 bases, with 5 bases between them. This CDR3 spans 13 amino acids. Germline assignment: CDR1 SGHTA and CDR2 FQGNSA.

The J gene is TRBJ2-3, the V gene TRBV28; 9 nucleotides align to TRBD1. The CDR3 loop spans 15 amino acids. Germline V lookup: CDR1 MDHEN, CDR2 SYDVKM. J lost 4 bases, V lost 5 bases, and 7 bases had no gene match. CDR3 loop: CASSTGGAGADTQYF. In nucleotides, the CDR3 is TGTGCCAGCAGTACAGGGGGCGCAGGGGCAGATACGCAGTATTTT.

The V call is TRBV18, the J call TRBJ1-1; D gene ambiguous. This CDR3 is built from 15 residues. Trimming shortened V by 1 base and J by 0 bases, and 9 bases separated the two germline ends. The V gene's germline CDR1 is KGHSH and CDR2 LQKENI. The CDR3 nucleotides read TGTGCCAGCTCACCACGTCAGGACTTGAACACTGAAGCTTTCTTT. This codes for CASSPRQDLNTEAFF.

The V and J genes are TRBV19 and TRBJ1-2; D remains ambiguous. The germline V gene encodes CDR1 LNHDA and CDR2 SQIVND (reference sequence). The CDR3 loop spans 16 amino acids. The V end lost 0 bases, the J end lost 2 bases, and 13 bases lay between the germline ends. CDR3 residues: CASSIDSPGDNYGYTF. For the CDR3, the DNA is TGTGCCAGTAGTATAGATAGCCCGGGAGACAACTATGGCTACACCTTC.

This sequence joins TRBV29-1 and TRBJ2-7; 7 nucleotides agree with TRBD2. Germline V gives CDR1 SQVTM, CDR2 ANQGSEA. Trimming cost V 6 bases and J 3 bases; bases outside gene matches: 14. This CDR3 is 15 amino acids long. The CDR3 DNA is TGCAGCGTCGGGGTACCGGGAGCGGGGATCTACGAGCAGTACTTC. As protein: CSVGVPGAGIYEQYF.

Here the CDR3 reads CASKKRAGGTDTQYF. Written as DNA, the CDR3 is TGTGCCAGCAAGAAACGAGCGGGCGGCACAGATACGCAGTATTTT. This sequence joins TRBV11-2 and TRBJ2-3; D is perhaps TRBD2 (6 bases). The CDR3 is 15 residues long. CDR1 SGHAT and CDR2 FQNNGV come from the germline V gene. The V gene lost 7 bases and the J gene lost 1 base, with 15 bases spanning the gap.

This chain connects TRBV6-5 to TRBJ2-7; 10 bases fit TRBD1. The ends lost 8 bases at V and 0 bases at J; junction bases unmatched: 7. Germline CDR1 reads MNHEY; CDR2 reads SVGAGI. The CDR3 is made up of 15 amino acids. This CDR3 is CASEGTGDPSYEQYF. In DNA form, the CDR3 reads TGTGCCAGCGAAGGGACAGGGGATCCCTCCTACGAGCAGTACTTC.

The chain couples TRBV9 to TRBJ2-1, with 11 bases that match TRBD2. The V gene end was trimmed by 5 bases and the J gene end by 0 bases; junction bases not matched to a gene: 13. This CDR3 spans 19 amino acids. Germline CDR1 reads SGDLS; CDR2 reads YYNGEE. The CDR3 region has the DNA TGTGCCAGCAGTCGCAGAACCGGGACTAGCGGAAGCTCCTACAATGAGCAGTTCTTC. It encodes CASSRRTGTSGSSYNEQFF.

The chain carries TRBV11-2 and TRBJ2-7, with D unclear. Germline values: CDR1 SGHAT, CDR2 FQNNGV. The CDR3 contains 14 residues. Trimming left V 3 bases short and J 3 bases short, with 12 bases between. In DNA form, the CDR3 reads TGTGCCAGCAGCTTCGGCAGGAATGTCTACGAGCAGTACTTC. This sequence encodes CASSFGRNVYEQYF.

V and J are TRBV10-3 and TRBJ1-2; 7 bases are shared with TRBD1. The CDR3 is 15 amino acids. In germline, CDR1 is ENHRY, CDR2 SYGVKD. V was clipped by 3 bases and J by 8 bases; unmatched bases: 12. The CDR3 is CAISDPAGGIPGYTF. The CDR3, as DNA: TGTGCCATCAGTGATCCCGCAGGGGGGATCCCGGGCTACACCTTC.

The chain is built from TRBV20-1 and TRBJ2-7, with D possibly TRBD2 on 6 matching bases. The germline V gene has CDR1 DFQATT and CDR2 SNEGSKA (reference sequence). The CDR3 length is 13 residues. V shed 3 bases and J shed 3 bases, with 12 bases lying between them. CDR3: CSASSARDYEQYF. CDR3 DNA: TGCAGTGCTAGTTCAGCGCGGGACTACGAGCAGTACTTC.

This clone was detected a few times. The chain uses TRBV9 and TRBJ2-2, with TRBD2 matching over 16 bases. Germline assignment: CDR1 SGDLS and CDR2 YYNGEE. The CDR3 consists of 18 residues. Losses at the gene ends were 4 bases for V and 5 bases for J; bases not matched to a gene: 8. In DNA, the CDR3 is TGTGCCAGCAGCTTGACACCGGGACTAGCGGGGGGGACCGGGGAGCTGTTTTTT. It specifies CASSLTPGLAGGTGELFF.

This clone came up once. This rearrangement joins TRBV11-2 to TRBJ2-5, with 9 bases that match TRBD1. With V trimmed by 8 bases and J by 2 bases, 6 bases remained unmatched. The CDR3 is 14 amino acids. Germline V gene data show CDR1 as SGHAT and CDR2 as FQNNGV. CDR3 nucleotide sequence: TGTGCCAGCGGAACAGGGGGCAATCAAGAGACCCAGTACTTC. Protein: CASGTGGNQETQYF.

The V and J genes are TRBV19 and TRBJ2-2; tentatively, D is TRBD1 (5 bases). Germline V gives CDR1 LNHDA, CDR2 SQIVND (reference sequence). V was clipped by 7 bases and J by 4 bases, with 16 bases between them. The CDR3 runs 15 residues. The CDR3 loop is CASTPLRQSTGELFF. The CDR3 bases are TGTGCCAGTACCCCTCTACGACAGTCCACCGGGGAGCTGTTTTTT.

The gene calls are TRBV6-5 and TRBJ2-7; TRBD1 matches 8 bases. After removal of 4 bases from V and 2 bases from J, the junction contained 10 bases not matched to a gene. Germline V lookup: CDR1 MNHEY, CDR2 SVGAGI. The CDR3 length is 16 residues. The CDR3 here is CASSFIRQGRPYEQYF. The DNA of the CDR3 is TGTGCCAGCAGTTTCATTCGACAGGGGCGACCCTACGAGCAGTACTTC.

This clone showed up just once. At one end the junction does not follow the germline gene, possibly because of a read error. The V call is TRBV7-6, the J call TRBJ2-1, with TRBD2 matching 11 bases. The length of the CDR3 is 16 residues. Germline V lookup: CDR1 SGHVS, CDR2 FNYEAQ. This CDR3 reads CASTLNAGLADNEQFF. The CDR3, as DNA: TGTGCCAGCACCTTAAACGCGGGACTAGCGGACAATGAGCAGTTCTTC.

The V gene is TRBV5-1, the J gene TRBJ1-1; D is perhaps TRBD1 (6 bases). Germline CDR1 SGHRS, CDR2 YFSETQ. This CDR3 has 13 amino acids. V was clipped by 4 bases and J by 4 bases, with 11 bases between them. The CDR3 nucleotides read TGCGCCAGCAGCAAAGACAGGTCCACTGAAGCTTTCTTT. Its translation is CASSKDRSTEAFF.

This chain uses TRBV11-2 with TRBJ2-7; TRBD2 agrees at 9 bases. The V and J ends lost 2 bases and 0 bases, in that order; junction bases with no gene match: 5. Germline-derived CDR1 and CDR2 are SGHAT and FQNNGV. This CDR3 has 16 amino acids. The CDR3 sequence is CASSLRGLAFSYEQYF. CDR3 DNA sequence: TGTGCCAGCAGCTTACGAGGACTAGCGTTCTCCTACGAGCAGTACTTC.

The chain uses TRBV9 and TRBJ2-1, with D possibly TRBD2 on 6 matching bases. The CDR3 has 14 residues. Germline V lookup: CDR1 SGDLS, CDR2 YYNGEE. The V end was cut by 4 bases, the J end by 5 bases, with 13 bases between. The CDR3: CASSPGGKDNEQFF. CDR3 sequence (DNA): TGTGCCAGCAGCCCCGGCGGGAAGGACAATGAGCAGTTCTTC.